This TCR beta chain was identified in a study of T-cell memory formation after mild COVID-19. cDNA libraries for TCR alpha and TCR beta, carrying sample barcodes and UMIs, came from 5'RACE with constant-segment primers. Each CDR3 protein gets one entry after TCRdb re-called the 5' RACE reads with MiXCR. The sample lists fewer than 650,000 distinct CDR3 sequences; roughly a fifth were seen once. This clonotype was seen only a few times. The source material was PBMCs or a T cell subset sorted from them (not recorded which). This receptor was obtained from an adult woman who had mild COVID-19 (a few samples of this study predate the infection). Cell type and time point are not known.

The DNA of the CDR3 is TGTGCCAGCAGCGTAGCCCTCGGGGGACCGGATACGCAGTATTTT. Translated: CASSVALGGPDTQYF. The V call is TRBV9, the J call TRBJ2-3; a weak D match, TRBD2 (6 bases). The CDR3 spans 15 residues. V was trimmed by 0 bases and J by 6 bases, leaving 14 bases between them. Germline lookup yields CDR1 SGDLS and CDR2 YYNGEE. Complete variable domain (other parts from reference TRBV9 and TRBJ2-3): DSGVTQTPKHLITATGQRVTLRCSPRSGDLSVYWYQQSLDQGLQFLIQYYNGEERAKGNILERFSAQQFPDLHSELNLSSLELGDSALYFCASSVALGGPDTQYFGPGTRLTVL.